Here is one T cell receptor beta chain with its context. Its antigen is not identified. The entry originates in a study of OX40 agonist ivuxolimab in advanced cancers. In germline, CDR1 is MGHRA, CDR2 YSYEKL. The CDR3 loop spans 17 amino acids. The V and J ends lost 3 bases and 8 bases respectively, with 23 bases between them. General study points: In CD8+ T cells, expanded clones were on average more numerous than in CD4+. Circulating CD4+ and CD8+ T cells showed clonal expansion by week 6 at 0.1 to 3.0 mg/kg. Nonresponders included some who also had low normalized T-cell clonal expansion.

Measured with immunoSEQ multiplex PCR; TCRdb has only the in-frame clones, and not every one. The sample contains approximately 48,000 clones, around 77% of which appear only once. The sequence was collected from an adult with an advanced solid tumor such as melanoma, head and neck, liver or kidney cancer. The rearrangement links TRBV4-1 to TRBJ2-1; either TRBD1 or TRBD2 may supply D (5 bases each). Sample: CD4+ or CD8+ T cells sorted from blood, taken in a trial of the OX40 agonist ivuxolimab. Written as DNA, the CDR3 is TGCGCCAGCAGCCACCAGCCGGCAGGGTCGGGGACGGATGAGCAGTTCTTC. Translation: CASSHQPAGSGTDEQFF.